The 8 T cell receptor beta chains presented below share a single source sample, sequenced in a study of blood T cell repertoires in COVID-19 (dated by TCRdb to about 2020). Receptors were amplified or captured by the immunoSEQ multiplex PCR assay. TCRdb's version of the immuneACCESS table is confined to in-frame rearrangements and falls short of the full clone set. An unresolved V gene accounts for under half of the shortfall where checked; the remainder is of unknown origin. This sample has 250,000 or so clones in its table, and about 83% of those were observed once. Of the sample, 4% to 4.5% is held by the ten largest clones. The sequenced sample consisted of peripheral blood. The origin of the receptors is a middle-aged man with acute or convalescent COVID-19.

The rearrangement uses TRBV9 and TRBJ2-2; 8 bases align to TRBD1. In germline, CDR1 is SGDLS, CDR2 YYNGEE. This CDR3 contains 14 residues. V dropped 3 bases and J dropped 5; count of bases not matched to a gene: 3. This CDR3 reads CASSGRTGTGELFF. The CDR3, as DNA: TGTGCCAGCAGCGGACGGACAGGGACCGGGGAGCTGTTTTTT. The variable domain in full, completed from reference TRBV9 and TRBJ2-2, reads DSGVTQTPKHLITATGQRVTLRCSPRSGDLSVYWYQQSLDQGLQFLIQYYNGEERAKGNILERFSAQQFPDLHSELNLSSLELGDSALYFCASSGRTGTGELFFGEGSRLTVL.

The chain joins TRBV5-1 to TRBJ2-2; D perhaps matches TRBD1 (6 bases). The CDR3 sequence is 14 residues long. Deletions cut 4 bases from V and 1 base from J, with 8 bases between. Germline V lookup: CDR1 SGHRS, CDR2 YFSETQ. The CDR3 nucleotides read TGCGCCAGCAGCACACAGGGGAACACCGGGGAGCTGTTTTTT. Its protein is CASSTQGNTGELFF.

This sequence joins TRBV24-1 and TRBJ1-5; D is possibly TRBD1 (5 bases). V was trimmed by 0 bases and J by 0 bases, leaving 8 bases between them. Germline V gives CDR1 KGHDR, CDR2 SFDVKD. The CDR3 totals 16 residues. The CDR3 spells CATSDLRGTSNQPQHF. The CDR3 coding sequence is TGTGCCACCAGTGATTTGAGGGGTACTAGCAATCAGCCCCAGCATTTT.

J is TRBJ1-4 and V is TRBV4-1; 9 bases map to TRBD1. The V gene end was trimmed by 4 bases and the J gene end by 6 bases; junction bases not matched to a gene: 9. Germline CDR1 reads MGHRA; CDR2 reads YSYEKL. The CDR3 is 16 amino acids. The CDR3 region is CASSRETGTGYEKLFF. The DNA for the CDR3 is TGCGCCAGCAGCCGGGAGACCGGGACAGGGTATGAAAAACTGTTTTTT.

The V and J genes are TRBV7-3 and TRBJ2-7, with TRBD1 matching over 10 bases. CDR3 length: 16 residues. With 5 bases clipped from V and 5 bases from J, the junction kept 12 bases outside the gene matches. CDR1 is SGHTA and CDR2 is FQGTGA in the germline V gene. In DNA form, the CDR3 reads TGTGCCAGCAGCCAAGGACCGGGACAGGGGTCCCACGAGCAGTACTTC. Its translation: CASSQGPGQGSHEQYF.

This sequence joins TRBV5-8 and TRBJ1-5; tentative D call: TRBD1 (5 bases). The CDR3 totals 16 residues. V shed 4 bases and J shed 2 bases, with 16 bases lying between them. Germline loops: CDR1 SGHTS, CDR2 YDEGEE. The CDR3 protein is CASSRVGGKGNQPQHF. CDR3 sequence (DNA): TGTGCCAGCAGCCGGGTCGGGGGTAAGGGCAATCAGCCCCAGCATTTT.

This clone appeared once. The V gene is TRBV9, the J gene TRBJ2-3; the match to TRBD1 covers 7 bases. Germline V gives CDR1 SGDLS, CDR2 YYNGEE. The CDR3 extends over 14 amino acids. The ends lost 4 bases at V and 6 bases at J; junction bases unmatched: 8. The CDR3 DNA follows: TGTGCCAGCAGCACGGAAAGGGGGCCGGATACGCAGTATTTT. Its translation is CASSTERGPDTQYF. The variable domain in full, completed from reference TRBV9 and TRBJ2-3, reads DSGVTQTPKHLITATGQRVTLRCSPRSGDLSVYWYQQSLDQGLQFLIQYYNGEERAKGNILERFSAQQFPDLHSELNLSSLELGDSALYFCASSTERGPDTQYFGPGTRLTVL.

The chain is built from TRBV7-2 and TRBJ2-7; 9 nucleotides match TRBD2. With V trimmed by 2 bases and J by 2 bases, 4 bases remained unmatched. In germline, CDR1 is SGHTA, CDR2 FQGNSA. This CDR3 comprises 15 residues. The chain's CDR3 is CASSLTSGLAYEQYF. The CDR3 nucleotides are TGTGCCAGCAGCTTAACTAGCGGGTTGGCCTACGAGCAGTACTTC.